The source of this TCR beta chain is a study of blood T cell repertoires in COVID-19. For the study at large: Some COVID-19 samples were acute and others convalescent; all came from the United States, Italy and Spain. PBMCs, B-cell-depleted T cells, or T cells were the source of the cDNA or gDNA that made up the material.

V was trimmed by 6 bases and J by 2 bases, leaving 8 bases between them. Germline V gives CDR1 KGHSH, CDR2 LQKENI. CDR3 length: 13 residues. Original methodology: How many nucleated cells were present was estimated from reference gene primer amplification. Sequencing used immunoSEQ multiplex PCR; TCRdb keeps in-frame clones, though not all of them. The V and J calls and clone size come from that table; D and trimming were worked out from the DNA. Altogether more than 300,000 clones are present, about nine tenths being singletons, with the ten largest covering approximately 1.8%. Worth noting for this clone: The same CDR3 can be traced to other DNA sequences in this sample.

Seattle patients were enrolled while actively infected and followed longitudinally. V gene TRBV18 combines with J gene TRBJ1-5, with unresolved D. This sequence was found in a woman aged 25 to 39 with COVID-19, enrolled during active disease. The sample consisted of peripheral blood. The CDR3 bases are TGTGCCAGCTCGCCGACACGCAATCAGCCCCAGCATTTT. This encodes CASSPTRNQPQHF.